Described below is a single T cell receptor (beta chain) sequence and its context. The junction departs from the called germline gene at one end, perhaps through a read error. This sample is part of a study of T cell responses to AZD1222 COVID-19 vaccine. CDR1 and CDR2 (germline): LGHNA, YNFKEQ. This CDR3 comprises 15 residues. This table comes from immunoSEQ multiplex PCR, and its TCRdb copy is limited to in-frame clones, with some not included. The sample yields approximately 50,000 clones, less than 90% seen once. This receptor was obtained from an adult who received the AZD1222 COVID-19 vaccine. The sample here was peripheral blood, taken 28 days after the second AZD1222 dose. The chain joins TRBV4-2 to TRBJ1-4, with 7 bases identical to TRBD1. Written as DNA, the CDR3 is TGTGCCAGCAGCCAAGATGAGGCCTTTAGGCAGGGGGTGGATTTT. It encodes CASSQDEAFRQGVDF.